This is a list of T cell receptor beta chains from one sample in a study of graft-versus-host responses after intestinal transplantation. Clones were sequenced by immunoSEQ multiplex PCR, and TCRdb holds only the in-frame ones, with some missing. Found here are roughly 110,000 clones, roughly 87% of them singletons; the top ten hold around 0.76%. No antigen is known for these receptors. The input for sequencing was unstimulated CD4+ T cells sorted from spleen or lymph node cells, taken before transplant. These receptor sequences come from a human donor who was the organ donor for an intestinal transplant. CDR3s leave out the opening cysteine and the closing phenylalanine or tryptophan. A D gene is named only where the DNA matches it firmly.

d_call | j_call | v_call | cdr3_length | cdr3_aa
NA | TRBJ2-5 | TRBV5-1 | 13 | ASSLVPQSQETQY
TRBD1 | TRBJ2-7 | TRBV19 | 12 | ASSIEDRGYEQY
NA | NA | TRBV6-6 | 13 | ASSYKWEAGYEQY
NA | TRBJ1-1 | TRBV7-2 | 13 | ASSLGRDMNTEAF
TRBD2 | TRBJ2-7 | TRBV29-1 | 9 | STSGGHEQY
TRBD2 | TRBJ2-7 | TRBV9 | 12 | ASSITGTSPEQY
NA | TRBJ1-2 | TRBV2 | 11 | ASGGTGAQGYT
NA | TRBJ1-1 | TRBV6-1 | 13 | ASRETGGTNTEAF
NA | TRBJ1-3 | TRBV19 | 12 | ASSKWGSGNTIY
TRBD1 | TRBJ1-2 | TRBV6-5 | 13 | ASRPTDRALSGYT
NA | TRBJ2-6 | TRBV2 | 13 | ASSRGSSGANVLT
TRBD1 | NA | TRBV2 | 12 | ASSETGAWNEQY
TRBD1 | TRBJ1-4 | TRBV7-9 | 13 | ASSPGQPNNEKLF
NA | TRBJ2-7 | TRBV21-1 | 14 | ASSKGIGGSSYEQY
NA | TRBJ2-3 | TRBV5-1 | 12 | ASSFLRGADTQY
TRBD2 | TRBJ2-2 | TRBV29-1 | 14 | SVEDRLAGRTGELF
NA | TRBJ2-3 | TRBV7-2 | 15 | ASSLGSGRLGTDTQY
NA | TRBJ1-5 | TRBV2 | 14 | ASRGHREGGNQPQH
TRBD2 | TRBJ2-7 | TRBV6-1 | 11 | ASSLEGEGEQY
NA | TRBJ2-5 | TRBV29-1 | 10 | SVGRFQETQY
NA | TRBJ2-3 | TRBV5-1 | 13 | ASSEATAGTDTQY
TRBD2 | TRBJ2-3 | TRBV10-2 | 12 | ASSLTSGTDTQY
TRBD2 | TRBJ2-1 | TRBV28 | 12 | ASVTSGALSEQF
NA | TRBJ2-3 | TRBV7-2 | 10 | ASSPKADTQY
NA | TRBJ2-7 | TRBV18 | 11 | ASSPRPQYEQY
NA | TRBJ1-4 | TRBV25-1 | 10 | ASLRRYEKLF
TRBD2 | TRBJ2-2 | TRBV19 | 12 | ASRSGGHTGELF
NA | TRBJ1-1 | TRBV9 | 10 | ASSVGLGRAF
NA | TRBJ1-5 | TRBV27 | 14 | ASSPMIPYSNQPQH
TRBD1 | TRBJ2-5 | TRBV5-1 | 13 | ASSGGQGSWETQY
TRBD1 | TRBJ2-5 | TRBV25-1 | 12 | ASRRGQGFETQY
NA | TRBJ1-2 | TRBV11-2 | 13 | ASSSRTASNYGYT
NA | TRBJ2-7 | TRBV5-1 | 12 | ASSLGLADYEQY
TRBD1 | TRBJ1-1 | TRBV7-9 | 12 | ASSLDRGNTEAF
NA | TRBJ2-3 | TRBV19 | 15 | ASSIDSRPQGTDTQY
TRBD1 | TRBJ2-7 | TRBV6-5 | 13 | ASSLSGTGSYEQY
NA | TRBJ1-1 | TRBV5-1 | 11 | ASSHQESTEAF
NA | TRBJ2-1 | TRBV7-2 | 11 | ASSHGPGVEQF
NA | TRBJ2-2 | TRBV7-2 | 14 | ASSRSSTRNTGELF
NA | TRBJ2-5 | TRBV5-1 | 13 | ASSSRGVAQETQY
TRBD1 | TRBJ2-3 | TRBV13 | 13 | ASSAPTGDTDTQY
NA | TRBJ2-6 | TRBV11-2 | 13 | ASSQKSSGANVLT
TRBD2 | TRBJ2-3 | TRBV7-3 | 15 | ASSLSRLAGYTDTQY
TRBD1 | TRBJ1-1 | TRBV5-1 | 14 | ASSLTGRAGGVEAF
NA | TRBJ1-1 | TRBV7-9 | 12 | TSSLREGGSEAF
NA | TRBJ1-1 | TRBV7-3 | 12 | ASSEYGDGTEAF
TRBD2 | TRBJ2-5 | TRBV11-3 | 14 | ASSLGGGAGVETQY
NA | TRBJ2-3 | TRBV2 | 12 | ASSEGARADTQY
NA | TRBJ2-1 | TRBV9 | 13 | ASSVGSGPYNEQF
TRBD1 | TRBJ2-5 | TRBV2 | 15 | ASSTNLGTGAAETQY
NA | TRBJ2-3 | TRBV29-1 | 12 | SVFRLLSTDTQY
NA | TRBJ2-7 | TRBV20-1 | 9 | SAARDYEQY
NA | TRBJ1-5 | TRBV27 | 11 | ASSLVQDQPQH
NA | TRBJ1-2 | TRBV6-1 | 11 | AGQKGDAYGYT